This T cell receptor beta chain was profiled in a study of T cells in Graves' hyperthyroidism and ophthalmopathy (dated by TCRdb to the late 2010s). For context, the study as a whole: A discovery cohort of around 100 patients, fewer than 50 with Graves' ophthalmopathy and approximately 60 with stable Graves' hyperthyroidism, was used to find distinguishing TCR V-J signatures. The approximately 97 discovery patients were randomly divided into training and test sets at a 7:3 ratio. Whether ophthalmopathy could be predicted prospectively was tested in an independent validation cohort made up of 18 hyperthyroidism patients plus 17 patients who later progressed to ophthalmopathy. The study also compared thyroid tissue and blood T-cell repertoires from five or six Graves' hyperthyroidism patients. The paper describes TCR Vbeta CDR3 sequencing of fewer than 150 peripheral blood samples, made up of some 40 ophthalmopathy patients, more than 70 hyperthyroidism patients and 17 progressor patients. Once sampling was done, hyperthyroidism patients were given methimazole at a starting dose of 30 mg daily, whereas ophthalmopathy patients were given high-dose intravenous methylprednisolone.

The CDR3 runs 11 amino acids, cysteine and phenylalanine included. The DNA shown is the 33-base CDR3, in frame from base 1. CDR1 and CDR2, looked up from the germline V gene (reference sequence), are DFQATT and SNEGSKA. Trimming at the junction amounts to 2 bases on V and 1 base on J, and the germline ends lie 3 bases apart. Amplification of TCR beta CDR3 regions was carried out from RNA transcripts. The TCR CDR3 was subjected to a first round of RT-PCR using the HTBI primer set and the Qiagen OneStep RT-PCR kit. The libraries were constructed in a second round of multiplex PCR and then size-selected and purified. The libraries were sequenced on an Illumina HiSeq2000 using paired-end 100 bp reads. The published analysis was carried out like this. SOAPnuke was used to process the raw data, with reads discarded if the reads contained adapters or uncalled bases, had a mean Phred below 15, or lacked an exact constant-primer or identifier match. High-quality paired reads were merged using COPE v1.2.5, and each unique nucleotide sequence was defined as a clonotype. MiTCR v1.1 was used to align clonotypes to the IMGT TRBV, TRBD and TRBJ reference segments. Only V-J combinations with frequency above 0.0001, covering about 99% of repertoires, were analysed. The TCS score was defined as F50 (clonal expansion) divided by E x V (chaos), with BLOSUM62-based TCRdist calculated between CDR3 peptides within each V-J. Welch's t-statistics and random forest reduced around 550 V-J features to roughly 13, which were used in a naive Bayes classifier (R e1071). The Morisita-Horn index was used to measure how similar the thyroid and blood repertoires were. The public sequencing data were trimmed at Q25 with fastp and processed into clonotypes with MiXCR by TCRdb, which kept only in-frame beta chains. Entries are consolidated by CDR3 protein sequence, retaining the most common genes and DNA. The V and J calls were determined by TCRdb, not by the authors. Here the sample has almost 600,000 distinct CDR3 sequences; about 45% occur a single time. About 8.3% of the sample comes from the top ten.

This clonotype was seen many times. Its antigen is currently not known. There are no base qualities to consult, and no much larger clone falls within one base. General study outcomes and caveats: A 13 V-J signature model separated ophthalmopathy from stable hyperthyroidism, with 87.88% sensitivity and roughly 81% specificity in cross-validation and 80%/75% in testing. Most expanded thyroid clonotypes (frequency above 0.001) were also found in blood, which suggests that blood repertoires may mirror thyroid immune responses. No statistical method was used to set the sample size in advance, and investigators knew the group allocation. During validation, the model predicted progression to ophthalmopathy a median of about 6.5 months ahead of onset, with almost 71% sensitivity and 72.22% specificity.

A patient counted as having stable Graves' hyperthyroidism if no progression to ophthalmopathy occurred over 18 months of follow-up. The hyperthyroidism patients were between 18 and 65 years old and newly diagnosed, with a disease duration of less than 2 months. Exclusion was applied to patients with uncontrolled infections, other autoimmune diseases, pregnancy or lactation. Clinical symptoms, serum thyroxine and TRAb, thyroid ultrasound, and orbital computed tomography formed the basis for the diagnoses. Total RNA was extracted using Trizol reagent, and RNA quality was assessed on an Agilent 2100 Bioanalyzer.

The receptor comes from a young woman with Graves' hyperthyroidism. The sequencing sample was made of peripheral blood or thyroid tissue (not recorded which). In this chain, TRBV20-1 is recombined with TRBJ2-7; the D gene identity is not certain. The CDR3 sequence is CSARSSYEQYF. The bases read TGCAGTGCTAGATCGTCCTACGAGCAGTACTTC.